This T cell receptor (beta chain) was retrieved from a study of cytomegalovirus exposure and HLA in healthy donors. For the study at large: A preliminary data release comprised around 85 million unique TCRs obtained from HLA-typed donors. Most genotyped donors, 65% to 90% of more than 300, had Caucasian-associated genetic ancestry.

Study results and caveats: Reports indicate that TCR beta sequences accurately predicted the HLA-A and HLA-B alleles of most subjects. High specificity and sensitivity for cytomegalovirus status were reported for the classifier.

Germline assignment: CDR1 MNHEY and CDR2 SVGAGI. The CDR3 consists of 13 residues. Trimming took off 2 bases at V and 7 bases at J, with 8 bases between the two ends. Regarding this clone: Its antigen is currently unknown.

This PCR relied on a set of 60 Vbeta primers and 13 Jbeta primers. Data came from immunoSEQ multiplex PCR; TCRdb stores just in-frame clones and leaves some out. The sample holds about 240,000 clones; roughly four fifths are singletons and the top ten take roughly 7.4%. This chain links TRBV6-5 with TRBJ1-4, with D unresolved. The origin of this receptor is a woman in her sixties in good health and CMV-seropositive. Sequencing used PBMCs. As DNA, the CDR3 is TGTGCCAGCAGTTACACGGGGTCTGAAAAACTGTTTTTT. Translating gives CASSYTGSEKLFF.